This TCR beta chain was captured by sequencing in a study of human T cells and chemical hapten exposure. As originally analysed: A per-sample median of roughly 97,000 TCRs was observed, with a range of roughly 23,224 to 750,000. TCRdb itself ran the RACE reads through MiXCR, one entry per CDR3 protein. The V and J calls reflect TCRdb's pipeline rather than the authors' work. The data contain over 55,000 distinct CDR3 sequences, around 10% of them singletons. V was clipped by 3 bases and J by 4 bases, with 8 bases between them. This CDR3 is 13 amino acids long. Germline CDR1 reads SGHAT; CDR2 reads FQNNGV. Time point given: patch test 3, about 24 weeks after DPC sensitization. Treatment reported: therapeutic diphenylcyclopropenone sensitization with weekly scalp DPC. Findings and limits, study-wide: Significantly greater numbers of large CDR3 similarity clusters came from expanded TCRs than from controls. Patch test score tracked positively with PT1 expanded TCR counts. Among TCRs, those above 1 in 1000 frequency were unaffected by DPC sensitization.

Of note for this clonotype: No antigen is known for it.

The specimen was whole blood, collected in connection with sensitization to the hapten diphenylcyclopropenone (DPC). This TCR derives from a woman aged 50 to 60 with alopecia areata. Some clones in this sample may be carry-over from other donors' samples. The V call is TRBV11-2, the J call TRBJ2-3, with a possible D match to TRBD1 (5 bases). In nucleotides, the CDR3 is TGTGCCAGCAGCTTGCAGGGCGCAGATACGCAGTATTTT. Translation gives CASSLQGADTQYF. The complete variable domain, with remaining parts taken from reference TRBV11-2 and TRBJ2-3, reads EAGVAQSPRYKIIEKRQSVAFWCNPISGHATLYWYQQILGQGPKLLIQFQNNGVVDDSQLPKDRFSAERLKGVDSTLKIQPAKLEDSAVYLCASSLQGADTQYFGPGTRLTVL.